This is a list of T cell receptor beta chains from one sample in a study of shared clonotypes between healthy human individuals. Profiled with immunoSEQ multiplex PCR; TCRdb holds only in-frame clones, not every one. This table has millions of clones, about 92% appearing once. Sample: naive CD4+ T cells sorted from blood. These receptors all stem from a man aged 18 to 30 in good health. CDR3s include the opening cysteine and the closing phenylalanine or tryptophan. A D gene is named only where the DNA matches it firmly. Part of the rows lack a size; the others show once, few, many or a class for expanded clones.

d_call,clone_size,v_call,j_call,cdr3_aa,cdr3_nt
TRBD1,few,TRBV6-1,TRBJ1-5,CASSWTGGGNQPQHF,TGTGCCAGCAGTTGGACAGGGGGCGGCAATCAGCCCCAGCATTTT
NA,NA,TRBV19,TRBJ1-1,CASSLRRGTSNTEAFF,TGTGCCAGTAGTTTACGGAGGGGGACATCGAACACTGAAGCTTTCTTT
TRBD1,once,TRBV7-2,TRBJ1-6,CASSLDQGASYNSPLHF,TGTGCCAGCAGCTTAGATCAGGGGGCCTCCTATAATTCACCCCTCCACTTT
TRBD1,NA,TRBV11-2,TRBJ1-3,CASSVGTASGNTIYF,TGTGCCAGCAGCGTAGGGACAGCCTCTGGAAACACCATATATTTT
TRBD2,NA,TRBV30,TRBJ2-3,CAWSPLGSFIAGGLPDTQYF,TGTGCCTGGAGTCCCCTCGGTAGCTTCATAGCGGGAGGGCTCCCAGATACGCAGTATTTT
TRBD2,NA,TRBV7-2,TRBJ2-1,CASSLGLAEFF,TGTGCCAGCAGCTTAGGACTAGCGGAGTTCTTC
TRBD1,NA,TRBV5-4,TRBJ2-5,CASSFSQGARETQYF,TGTGCCAGCAGCTTTTCGCAGGGGGCAAGGGAGACCCAGTACTTC
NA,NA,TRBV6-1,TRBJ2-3,CASSTQRDTQYF,TGTGCCAGCAGTACCCAGAGAGATACGCAGTATTTT
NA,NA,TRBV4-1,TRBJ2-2,CASSHEVATTGELFF,TGCGCCAGCAGCCATGAAGTAGCTACCACCGGGGAGCTGTTTTTT
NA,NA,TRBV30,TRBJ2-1,CAWDRQNEQFF,TGTGCCTGGGACAGGCAGAATGAGCAGTTCTTC
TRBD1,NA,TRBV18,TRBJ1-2,CASSPDRGNYGYTF,TGTGCCAGCTCACCAGACAGGGGAAACTATGGCTACACCTTC
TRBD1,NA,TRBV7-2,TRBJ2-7,CASISDRGVGEQYF,TGTGCCAGCATCTCGGACAGGGGTGTGGGAGAGCAGTACTTC
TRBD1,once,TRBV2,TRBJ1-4,CASRGQTGVNEKLFF,TGTGCCAGCAGAGGGCAGACAGGGGTTAATGAAAAACTGTTTTTT
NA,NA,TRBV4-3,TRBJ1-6,CASSQAQQGVVSPLHF,TGCGCCAGCAGCCAAGCTCAACAGGGAGTGGTATCACCCCTCCACTTT
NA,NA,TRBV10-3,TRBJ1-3,CAISEDSGNTIYF,TGTGCCATCAGTGAGGACAGCGGAAACACCATATATTTT
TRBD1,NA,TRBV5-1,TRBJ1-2,CASSSGQVRSPYGYTF,TGCGCCAGCAGCAGTGGACAGGTTCGATCTCCCTATGGCTACACCTTC
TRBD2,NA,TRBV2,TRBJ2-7,CASNGWDKAGGPGEQYF,TGTGCCAGCAATGGGTGGGATAAAGCGGGAGGGCCGGGTGAGCAGTACTTC
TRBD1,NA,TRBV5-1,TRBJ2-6,CASSLPADRGLLSGANVLTF,TGCGCCAGCAGCTTGCCAGCGGACAGGGGGCTTCTCTCTGGGGCCAACGTCCTGACTTTC
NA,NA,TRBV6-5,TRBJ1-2,CASSTLLPGSYGYTF,TGTGCCAGCAGCACACTTCTGCCCGGGAGCTATGGCTACACCTTC
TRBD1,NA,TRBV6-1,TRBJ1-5,CASSEGTGWSNQPQHF,TGTGCCAGCAGTGAAGGGACAGGGTGGAGCAATCAGCCCCAGCATTTT
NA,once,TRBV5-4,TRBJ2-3,CASSLAPPGGPADTQYF,TGTGCCAGCAGCTTGGCTCCTCCAGGGGGGCCGGCAGATACGCAGTATTTT
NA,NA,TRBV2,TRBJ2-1,CASSVRGQQRNEQFF,TGTGCCAGCAGTGTAAGGGGTCAGCAGCGCAATGAGCAGTTCTTC
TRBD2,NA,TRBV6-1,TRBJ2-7,CASSVGGEQYF,TGTGCCAGCAGTGTCGGGGGGGAGCAGTACTTC
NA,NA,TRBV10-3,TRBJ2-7,CAISEGRLSYEQYF,TGTGCCATCAGTGAGGGCAGACTCTCCTACGAGCAGTACTTC
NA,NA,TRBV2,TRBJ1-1,CASSEARANTEAFF,TGTGCCAGCAGTGAAGCGCGAGCGAACACTGAAGCTTTCTTT
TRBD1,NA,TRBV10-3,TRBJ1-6,CAITKDRDNSPLHF,TGTGCCATCACCAAAGACAGGGATAATTCACCCCTCCACTTT
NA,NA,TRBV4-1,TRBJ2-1,CASSRNPSSYNEQFF,TGCGCCAGCAGCCGGAACCCTAGCTCCTACAATGAGCAGTTCTTC
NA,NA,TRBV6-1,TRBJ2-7,CAGRSGTATYEQYF,TGTGCCGGCAGATCGGGGACGGCTACCTACGAGCAGTACTTC
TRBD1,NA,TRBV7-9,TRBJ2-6,CASSPGQGRAGANVLTF,TGTGCCAGCAGCCCGGGACAGGGGAGGGCGGGGGCCAACGTCCTGACTTTC
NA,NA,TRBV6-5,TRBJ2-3,CASRNTGLDTQYF,TGTGCCAGCAGGAACACAGGGTTAGATACGCAGTATTTT
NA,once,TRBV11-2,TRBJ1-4,CASSLAGRGAREKLFF,TGTGCCAGCAGCTTAGCTGGTAGGGGGGCTAGGGAAAAACTGTTTTTT
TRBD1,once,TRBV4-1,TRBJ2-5,CASSQESQGAREQYF,TGCGCCAGCAGCCAAGAAAGCCAGGGGGCAAGGGAGCAGTACTTC
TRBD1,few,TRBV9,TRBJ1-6,CASSGTANSPLHF,TGTGCCAGCAGTGGGACAGCGAATTCACCCCTCCACTTT
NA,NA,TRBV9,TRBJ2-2,CASSVGVSGELFF,TGTGCCAGCAGCGTAGGGGTATCCGGGGAGCTGTTTTTT
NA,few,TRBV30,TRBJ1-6,CAWTTLSVGSPLHF,TGTGCCTGGACCACACTCAGTGTTGGTTCACCCCTCCACTTT
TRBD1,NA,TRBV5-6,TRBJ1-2,CASSHELGQGAYGYTF,TGTGCCAGCAGTCATGAACTGGGACAGGGAGCTTATGGCTACACCTTC
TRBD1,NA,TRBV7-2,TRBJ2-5,CASSLDRGTQYF,TGTGCCAGCAGCTTGGACAGGGGGACCCAGTACTTC
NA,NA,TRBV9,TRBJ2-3,CASSLISQAGAFTDTQYF,TGTGCCAGCAGCCTGATATCTCAGGCGGGGGCCTTCACAGATACGCAGTATTTT
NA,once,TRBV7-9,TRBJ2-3,CASSIEADRRTDTQYF,TGTGCCAGCAGCATTGAGGCCGACAGGCGCACAGATACGCAGTATTTT